The rows below give T cell receptor beta chains drawn from one sample of a study of blood T cell repertoires in COVID-19. Measured with immunoSEQ multiplex PCR; TCRdb has only the in-frame clones, and not every one. The table shows over 250,000 clones, with roughly 91% occurring only once. Material for sequencing was PBMCs or T cells enriched from blood (not recorded which). Receptor source: a woman in her fifties or sixties in a cohort exposed to, infected with or recovered from COVID-19 (not recorded which). CDR3s leave out the opening cysteine and the closing phenylalanine or tryptophan.

CDR3 | J | V
ASRKPGLRSSYNEQF | TRBJ2-1 | TRBV11-2
ASSMSESTDTQY | TRBJ2-3 | TRBV19
ASMYRATTEAF | TRBJ1-1 | TRBV2
ASSLGFGGRYNEQF | TRBJ2-1 | TRBV11-2
ASSSAQGLNTEAF | TRBJ1-1 | TRBV5-4
AWSWGDRGRNGYT | TRBJ1-2 | TRBV30
ASSLVPGQDNQPQH | TRBJ1-5 | TRBV28
ASREQGHGYT | TRBJ1-2 | TRBV2
AWTSSGAYEQY | TRBJ2-7 | TRBV30
ASTKDRGSYNEQF | TRBJ2-1 | TRBV28
ASSVGRSNQPQH | TRBJ1-5 | TRBV9
ASSLAGGDGYT | TRBJ1-2 | TRBV27
ASSPRAGGYEQY | TRBJ2-7 | TRBV27
ASSRHRGGNTEAF | TRBJ1-1 | TRBV3-1/TRBV3-2
ATRQQGAGANVLT | TRBJ2-6 | TRBV2
SVLGQGVSGANVLT | TRBJ2-6 | TRBV29-1